Sequencing of this T cell receptor beta chain was carried out in a study of shared clonotypes between healthy human individuals. CDR3 length: 18 amino acids. Unmatched junction bases numbered 16, after V lost 3 bases and J lost 4 bases. Germline CDR1 LGHNA, CDR2 YNFKEQ. TCRdb keeps only in-frame clones here, not all; method: immunoSEQ multiplex PCR. Of about 990,000 clones listed, around 78% were seen once; the top ten hold 0.6% to 0.75%. The receptor comes from a man aged 18 to 29 in good health. Some clones in this sample may be carry-over from other donors' samples. This sequence joins TRBV4-2 and TRBJ2-3, with TRBD2 matching over 7 bases. Sequenced input: memory CD4+ T cells from PBMCs. Noted subset: CD45RA-negative fraction. The CDR3 protein is CASSQEPHGRLAADTQYF. CDR3 bases: TGTGCCAGCAGCCAGGAACCCCACGGGAGACTAGCAGCAGATACGCAGTATTTT.